These 25 T cell receptor delta chains share one sample of origin, sequenced in a study of γδ T cells in repeated Plasmodium falciparum infection. TCRdb used CATT to re-call clones from the multiplex PCR reads. The top ten clones hold more than 9% of a sample with 93,000 or so delta-chain clones, 0.9% to 1% of them seen once. Vgamma9/Vdelta2+ and Vdelta2-negative gammadelta T cells were flow-sorted from PBMC for bulk sequencing. What was sequenced was gamma-delta T cells from blood. Receptors were obtained from a pool of human donors (malaria-infected and uninfected, not separated).

As to this clone: The translation of this DNA and the TCRdb protein of a much larger clone differ at residue 12, probably owing to a read error; the protein shown here is translated from the DNA. The chain carries TRDV2 and TRDJ1; unclear D gene. Matching the DNA to germline supplied the J gene, which TCRdb does not give. This CDR3 is built from 16 residues. Germline CDR1 GEAIGNYY, CDR2 EKD. This CDR3 reads CACDTEEEEGTNKLIF. The CDR3 region has the DNA TGTGCCTGTGACACCGAGGAAGAAGAGGGCACCAATAAACTCATCTTT.

On this clone itself: This DNA's translation and the protein TCRdb lists, from a much larger clone, do not match at residue 8, likely due to a read error; the protein shown is translated from the DNA. The J gene is TRDJ1, the V gene TRDV1; 11 bases match TRDD3. The J gene was missing in TCRdb and was found by matching the end of the DNA to germline. This CDR3 region has 22 residues. Germline assignment: CDR1 TSWWSYY and CDR2 QGS. Trimming at V came to 3 bases and at J to 1 base, leaving 22 bases not matched to a gene. The CDR3 here is CALGDSSLLGRVWGIRTDKLIF. The CDR3 DNA sequence: TGTGCTCTTGGGGATTCTTCCCTCCTCGGAAGAGTGTGGGGGATACGCACCGATAAACTCATCTTT.

Worth noting for this clone: TCRdb records a much larger clone's protein for this DNA, with a difference at residue 20 that likely arises from a read error; the protein given is the translation of the DNA. The V gene corresponds to TRDV1; no J gene was called; the listed D gene, TRDD3, was not tested against the DNA. Per the germline V gene, CDR1 is TSWWSYY and CDR2 is QGS. The CDR3 totals 22 residues. CDR3 nucleotides: TGTGCTCTTGGGGAACTTGGAGGGGACTTAGGTACTGGGAACTACCTTTCCGATAAACCCATCTTT. Protein product: CALGELGGDLGTGNYLSDKPIF.

This clone was counted only a few times. This is likely an artifact of a read error, given a far larger clone one base away. Other nucleotide sequences from this sample produce the same CDR3. The chain is built from TRDV2 and TRDJ1, with 8 positions matching TRDD3. TCRdb lists no J gene, so it was determined here by aligning the DNA to germline. The CDR3 covers 18 residues. Germline CDR1 GEAIGNYY, CDR2 EKD. J gave up 1 base and V 0 bases, and 12 bases lay outside the gene matches. CDR3 protein: CACDTVTGGHRLTDKLIF. The CDR3 DNA follows: TGTGCCTGTGACACCGTTACTGGGGGGCATCGACTCACCGATAAACTCATCTTT.

In this sample, this clone turned up many times. This chain joins TRDV2 and TRDJ1; 7 bases fit TRDD3. Germline CDR1 and CDR2: GEAIGNYY and EKD. The CDR3 contains 14 residues. J gave up 4 bases and V 1 base, and 5 bases lay outside the gene matches. For the CDR3, the DNA is TGTGCCTGTGACACAGTGGGGGACCTCGATAAACTCATCTTT. Translating gives CACDTVGDLDKLIF.

This clone was seen only a few times. TCRdb's entry gives the protein of a much larger clone, which mismatches this DNA's translation at residue 19, likely from a read error; the protein reported here is translated from the DNA. The rearrangement uses TRDV1 and TRDJ1; 10 bases fit TRDD3. TCRdb lists no J gene, so it was determined here by aligning the DNA to germline. Germline CDR1 and CDR2: TSWWSYY and QGS. Trimming took 0 bases from V and 4 from J; bases not matched to a gene: 29. This CDR3 is 24 amino acids long. CDR3 DNA: TGTGCTCTTGGGGAACTGTACGGTCCGCCTTTCCTACGTACTGGGGGATTCGTCGACGATAAACTCATCTTT. This encodes CALGELYGPPFLRTGGFVDDKLIF.

This clone came up a few times. This DNA's translation and the protein TCRdb lists, from a much larger clone, do not match at residue 12, likely due to a read error; the protein shown is translated from the DNA. The chain carries TRDV2 and TRDJ1, with D perhaps matching TRDD3 (5 bases). TCRdb leaves out the J gene; it was filled in here by matching the DNA to germline. The V gene lost 0 bases and the J gene lost 0 bases, with 28 bases spanning the gap. The CDR3 spans 21 residues. Germline CDR1 and CDR2: GEAIGNYY and EKD. The CDR3: CACDTVLNFGTEDRYTDKLIF. CDR3 coding DNA: TGTGCCTGTGACACCGTACTAAATTTCGGTACTGAGGATAGGTACACCGATAAACTCATCTTT.

As to this clone: The protein that TCRdb holds for this DNA derives from a much larger clone and differs from the translated DNA at residue 6, which likely indicates a read error; the protein shown here is translated from the DNA. The rearrangement links TRDV2 to TRDJ1; D unclear. TCRdb leaves out the J gene; it was filled in here by matching the DNA to germline. Trimming took off 0 bases at V and 0 bases at J, with 7 bases between the two ends. This CDR3 comprises 14 residues. Germline-derived CDR1 and CDR2 are GEAIGNYY and EKD. DNA of the CDR3: TGTGCCTGTGACACCGATTTGTACACCGATAAACTCATCTTT. It is translated as CACDTDLYTDKLIF.

With respect to this clone: It differs at one base from a far larger clone, so likely a read error. Other DNA sequences in the same sample also yield this CDR3. The CDR3 nucleotides read TGTGCTCTTGGGGAACCCCGAGGCGAACTCATCTTC. This gives the protein CALGEPRGELIF. TRDV1 is the V gene, and the J gene was not called. The CDR3 length is 12 residues. From germline, CDR1 is TSWWSYY and CDR2 QGS.

About this clone: A read error likely explains this, since a far larger clone differs by one base. The sample carries other DNA sequences with the same CDR3. The chain employs TRDV1 and TRDJ1; 12 bases map to TRDD3. No J gene is reported in TCRdb; it was inferred here by comparing the DNA with germline. The J segment lost 3 bases and the V segment lost 4 bases, leaving 36 bases of the junction unmatched. Looked up from germline, CDR1 is TSWWSYY and CDR2 is QGS. CDR3 size: 26 residues. The DNA for the CDR3 is TGTGCTCTTGGGGTTGTATTGATTCCTACCCCCCTCGCTGATCGTCTACTGGGGGATACACCCGATAAACTCATCTTT. This gives the protein CALGVVLIPTPLADRLLGDTPDKLIF.

A few counts support this clone. TCRdb's protein for this DNA is that of a much larger clone and differs from the translation at residue 5, likely a read error; the protein shown is the DNA translation. The CDR3 DNA sequence: TGTGCTCTTGGAGCGTCAAGGCGGTACTGGGGGACTAAAAATTCCACCGATAAACTCATCTTT. The encoded protein is CALGASRRYWGTKNSTDKLIF. The genes are TRDV1 and TRDJ1, with TRDD3 identical over 9 bases. CDR3 length equals 21 residues. The V and J ends lost 6 bases and 1 base, in that order; junction bases with no gene match: 24. CDR1 is TSWWSYY, CDR2 QGS, per germline.

This clone was observed a few times. The protein held in TCRdb is that of a much larger clone and does not match this DNA's translation at residue 14, likely because of a read error; the protein shown is translated from the DNA. The genes are TRDV1 and TRDJ1, with 8 bases fitting TRDD3. Germline values: CDR1 TSWWSYY, CDR2 QGS. V lost 5 bases to trimming and J lost 8 bases; unmatched junction nucleotides: 25. There are 19 residues in the CDR3. CDR3 sequence: CALGLLPLTVLGVLGKLIF. The DNA for the CDR3 is TGTGCTCTTGGGTTACTTCCCCTGACTGTACTGGGGGTCCTGGGGAAACTCATCTTT.

This clone has only a few counts. This likely stems from a read error, as it lies one base from a far larger clone. The same CDR3 arises from other DNA sequences in this sample as well. The V gene call reads TRDV1; no J gene was called; TRDD3 reflects the table's D call only, with no check against the DNA. Germline V gives CDR1 TSWWSYY, CDR2 QGS. This CDR3 region has 19 residues. The CDR3 loop is CALGDLILLRILPRNKLIF. CDR3 DNA sequence: TGTGCTCTTGGGGATCTCATCCTACTGAGGATACTACCGCGAAATAAACTCATCTTC.

In this sample, this clone turned up a few times. TCRdb's listed protein matches a much larger clone and diverges from this DNA's translation at residue 10, likely through a read error; the protein shown comes from the DNA. CDR3 DNA sequence: TGTGCTCTTGGGGAACTAGTATTTTGTCCCCTAGGCCCCCCAACTGGGGGTCCTACTTTGTACACCGATAAACTCATCTTT. This encodes CALGELVFCPLGPPTGGPTLYTDKLIF. The chain links TRDV1 to TRDJ1, with TRDD3 matching 8 bases. The J gene is absent in TCRdb and was assigned here via DNA matching to germline. CDR3 length equals 27 residues. Germline lookup yields CDR1 TSWWSYY and CDR2 QGS. V was pared by 0 bases and J by 0 bases, with 36 bases of the junction left unmatched.

There are a few counts of this clone. TCRdb's protein for this DNA is that of a much larger clone and differs from the translation at residue 9, likely a read error; the protein shown is the DNA translation. The rearrangement joins TRDV2 to TRDJ1, with a tentative D call TRDD3 (5 bases). TCRdb does not report a J gene; here it was assigned by matching the DNA to germline references. V lost 0 bases to trimming and J lost 1 base, with 11 bases between them. The germline V gene has CDR1 GEAIGNYY and CDR2 EKD. This CDR3 contains 15 residues. The CDR3 DNA follows: TGTGCCTGTGACACCTTAGGGGAGAGCACCGATAAACTCATCTTT. Translating gives CACDTLGESTDKLIF.

This clone has a handful of counts. This DNA translates differently at residue 6 from the TCRdb protein, which is that of a much larger clone; a read error is likely, and the protein shown is the DNA's own translation. This sequence joins TRDV2 and TRDJ1, with D perhaps matching TRDD3 (6 bases). Matching the DNA to germline supplied the J gene, which TCRdb does not give. CDR3 length: 15 amino acids. Trimming left V 3 bases short and J 0 bases short, with 13 bases between. The V gene's germline CDR1 is GEAIGNYY and CDR2 EKD. The CDR3 region has the DNA TGTGCCTGTGACGCCGCGGGGGAAAACACCGATAAACTCATCTTT. It encodes CACDAAGENTDKLIF.

This clone has only a few counts. TCRdb lists the protein of a much larger clone for this DNA, which differs at residue 11, so this is likely a read error; the protein given here is translated from the DNA itself. This rearrangement joins TRDV1 to TRDJ1; 11 bases are a match to TRDD3. The J gene is not listed in TCRdb, so it was assigned here from a DNA match to germline. The CDR3 contains 16 residues. V trimming: 4 bases; J trimming: 8 bases; junction bases outside the gene matches: 12. CDR1 is TSWWSYY and CDR2 is QGS in the germline V gene. CDR3 in amino acids: CALGAGLGDTCNKLIF. CDR3 sequence (DNA): TGTGCTCTTGGGGCCGGCCTGGGGGATACATGCAACAAACTCATCTTT.

This clone was observed a handful of times. The protein TCRdb gives is from a much larger clone and does not agree with this DNA's translation at residue 11, likely a read error; the protein shown here comes from the DNA. The CDR3 loop reads CACDSMGGPDRLIF. CDR3 sequence (DNA): TGTGCCTGTGACAGTATGGGAGGACCCGATAGACTCATCTTT. The rearrangement links TRDV2 to TRDJ1; D ambiguous. The J gene was missing in TCRdb and was found by matching the end of the DNA to germline. Germline CDR1 and CDR2: GEAIGNYY and EKD. There are 14 residues in the CDR3.

About this clone: The protein that TCRdb holds for this DNA derives from a much larger clone and differs from the translated DNA at residue 4, which likely indicates a read error; the protein shown here is translated from the DNA. V is TRDV2 and J is TRDJ3; 8 nucleotides align to TRDD3. The J gene is not listed in TCRdb, so it was assigned here from a DNA match to germline. This CDR3 spans 18 amino acids. Germline V lookup: CDR1 GEAIGNYY, CDR2 EKD. The trim removed 6 bases at V and 2 bases at J, leaving 11 bases unmatched. The CDR3 DNA reads as TGTGCCTGTAATTATGGGGGATCCCAAGCCTGGGACACCCGACAGATGTTTTTC. Protein product: CACNYGGSQAWDTRQMFF.

About this clone itself: TCRdb has a much larger clone's protein, which differs at residue 18 from the translation of this DNA, likely because of a read error; what is shown is the protein translated from the DNA. The chain recombines TRDV1 with TRDJ1; the D gene is possibly TRDD2 (6 bases). Since TCRdb gives no J gene, matching the DNA to germline was used here to assign it. Germline V gives CDR1 TSWWSYY, CDR2 QGS. This CDR3 region has 26 residues. The germline V and J ends were trimmed by 0 bases and 4 bases, with 45 bases remaining between them. The CDR3 region has the DNA TGTGCTCTTGGGGAACTGCGCGGCCTTCCCCAAGCATCAGGGACCTGTGTTATCCTGACCTACGATAAACTCATCTTT. Protein product: CALGELRGLPQASGTCVILTYDKLIF.

This clone was seen many times. The chain combines TRDV2 with TRDJ1; 10 bases map to TRDD3. The germline gives CDR1 GEAIGNYY, CDR2 EKD. The CDR3 is 21 amino acids. V gave up 0 bases and J gave up 1 base; unmatched junction bases: 19. The CDR3 spells CACDTVGGVGDTEQVTDKLIF. In DNA form, the CDR3 reads TGTGCCTGTGACACCGTGGGGGGTGTGGGGGATACAGAACAGGTCACCGATAAACTCATCTTT.

This clone was counted a few times. The protein in TCRdb stems from a much larger clone and differs at residue 13 from this DNA's translation, likely a read error; here the protein is translated from the DNA. The chain joins TRDV1 to TRDJ1, with D perhaps matching TRDD3 (5 bases). TCRdb is silent on the J gene; assignment here came from matching the DNA to germline. Trimming removed 0 bases from V and 3 bases from J, with 41 bases in between. CDR3 length: 25 residues. CDR1 is TSWWSYY and CDR2 is QGS in the germline V gene. CDR3 sequence (DNA): TGTGCTCTTGGGGAACTGGATAAGCTTAACCAACGCCATGTCTTTCATTGGGGTGCGCCCGATAAACTCATCTTT. This sequence encodes CALGELDKLNQRHVFHWGAPDKLIF.

At least ten counts were recorded for this clone. The rearrangement uses TRDV1 and TRDJ1, with D unclear. Germline matching of the DNA provided the J gene here, since TCRdb leaves it blank. With 1 base removed from V and 8 bases from J, the gap between germline ends came to 20 bases. Germline CDR1 and CDR2: TSWWSYY and QGS. The CDR3 totals 16 residues. Here the CDR3 reads CALGERLSRPYPKLIF. As DNA, the CDR3 is TGTGCTCTTGGGGAACGCCTCTCCCGACCTTACCCCAAACTCATCTTT.

Ten or more counts support this clone. TCRdb shows a much larger clone's protein in place of this DNA's translation, and the two differ at residue 6, likely through a read error; the protein shown is translated from the DNA. This chain joins TRDV2 and TRDJ1; 9 bases match TRDD3. The V segment lost 1 base and the J segment 4 bases; nucleotides outside the gene matches: 12. CDR3 length: 17 residues. Germline lookup yields CDR1 GEAIGNYY and CDR2 EKD. The chain's CDR3 is CACDTTRRGYEGDKLIF. For the CDR3, the DNA is TGTGCCTGTGACACTACACGGCGGGGATACGAAGGCGATAAACTCATCTTT.

This clone has a handful of counts. Given a far larger clone just one base away, this is likely a sequencing read error. The same CDR3 is also encoded by other DNA sequences in this sample. The rearrangement joins TRDV1 to TRDJ1; 8 bases map to TRDD3. Trimming at V came to 0 bases and at J to 0 bases, leaving 33 bases not matched to a gene. Germline V CDR1 and CDR2: TSWWSYY, QGS. CDR3 length: 26 residues. The CDR3 sequence: CALGELFGGPVLTAYWGLPYTDKLIF. CDR3 nucleotides: TGTGCTCTTGGGGAACTGTTCGGGGGGCCAGTCTTGACTGCGTACTGGGGGTTACCCTACACCGATAAACTCATCTTT.